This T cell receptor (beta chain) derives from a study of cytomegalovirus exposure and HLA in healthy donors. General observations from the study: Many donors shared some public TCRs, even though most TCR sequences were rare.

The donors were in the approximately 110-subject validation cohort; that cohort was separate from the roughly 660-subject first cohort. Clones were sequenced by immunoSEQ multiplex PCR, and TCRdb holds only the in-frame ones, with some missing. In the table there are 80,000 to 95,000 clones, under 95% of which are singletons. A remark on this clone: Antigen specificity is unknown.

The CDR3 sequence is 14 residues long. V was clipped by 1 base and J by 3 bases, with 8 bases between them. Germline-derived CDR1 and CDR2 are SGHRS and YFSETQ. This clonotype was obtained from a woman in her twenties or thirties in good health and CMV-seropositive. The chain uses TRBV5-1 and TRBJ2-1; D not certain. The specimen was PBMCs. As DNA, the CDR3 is TGCGCCAGCAGCTTGTTGGCCATCTACAATGAGCAGTTCTTC. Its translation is CASSLLAIYNEQFF.